The 32 T cell receptor beta chains below come from one sample, sequenced in a study of CD8 T cells in ankylosing spondylitis. Via MiXCR, TCRdb re-called the 5' RACE reads, giving one row per CDR3 protein. The sample shows approximately 250,000 distinct CDR3 sequences, roughly 8.2% of them seen only once. Sequenced input: blood, either unsorted or a sorted T cell fraction (not recorded which). The receptors stem from a female donor with ankylosing spondylitis or in good health (not recorded which).

This clonotype was seen repeatedly, ten times or more. J is TRBJ1-2 and V is TRBV7-2; D is unclear. This CDR3 comprises 14 residues. Germline assignment: CDR1 SGHTA and CDR2 FQGNSA. V lost 1 base to trimming and J lost 5 bases, with 11 bases between them. The CDR3 is CASSLEAAAYGYTF. In DNA form, the CDR3 reads TGTGCCAGCAGCTTAGAGGCCGCGGCATATGGCTACACCTTC.

This clonotype showed up many times. This sequence joins TRBV24-1 and TRBJ2-5, with TRBD1 matching 7 bases. Looked up from germline, CDR1 is KGHDR and CDR2 is SFDVKD. Unmatched junction bases numbered 8, after V lost 3 bases and J lost 5 bases. The CDR3 is made up of 15 amino acids. Here the CDR3 reads CATSDPRQGGETQYF. The CDR3 DNA reads as TGTGCCACCAGTGATCCAAGACAGGGCGGGGAGACCCAGTACTTC.

This clonotype was counted ten times or more. CDR3 amino acids: CASSLNPSGGGIQYF. The CDR3 nucleotides are TGTGCCAGCAGCCTAAACCCCTCCGGGGGTGGCATTCAGTACTTC. V is TRBV3-1 and J is TRBJ2-4, with D tentatively TRBD2 (6 bases). V dropped 4 bases and J dropped 9 bases, with 19 bases sitting between them. CDR1 and CDR2 from the germline V gene are LGHDT and YNNKEL (reference sequence). CDR3 length: 15 amino acids. The full variable domain, its missing parts supplied by reference TRBV3-1 and TRBJ2-4, is DTAVSQTPKYLVTQMGNDKSIKCEQNLGHDTMYWYKQDSKKFLKIMFSYNNKELIINETVPNRFSPKSPDKAHLNLHINSLELGDSAVYFCASSLNPSGGGIQYFGAGTRLSVL.

At least ten counts were recorded for this clonotype. The V and J genes are TRBV5-1 and TRBJ2-1; 8 bases align to TRBD1. This CDR3 contains 17 residues. V lost 4 bases and J lost 0; bases outside the gene matches: 9. Germline values: CDR1 SGHRS, CDR2 YFSETQ. DNA of the CDR3: TGCGCCAGCAGCACCCTACTGACAGGGGCCTCCTACAATGAGCAGTTCTTC. Translated: CASSTLLTGASYNEQFF.

This clonotype was picked up many times. CDR3 nucleotide sequence: TGCGCCAGCAGTGAAACCACTAGAGCAGATACGCAGTATTTT. It encodes CASSETTRADTQYF. The chain couples TRBV10-2 to TRBJ2-3; a possible D gene is TRBD2 (5 bases). Germline V gives CDR1 WSHSY, CDR2 SAAADI. Trimming left V 3 bases short and J 4 bases short, with 11 bases between. CDR3 length: 14 amino acids.

This clonotype was detected many times. The chain recombines TRBV28 with TRBJ2-7, with 8 nucleotides matching TRBD1. The V gene's germline CDR1 is MDHEN and CDR2 SYDVKM. V lost 4 bases, J lost 3 bases, and 8 bases stayed unmatched. The CDR3 totals 15 residues. CDR3 sequence: CASSSVGQGHYEQYF. The CDR3 DNA reads as TGTGCCAGCAGTTCCGTAGGACAGGGCCACTACGAGCAGTACTTC.

The sample holds many counts of this clonotype. The rearrangement links TRBV2 to TRBJ2-1; 9 bases are a match to TRBD1. This CDR3 comprises 14 residues. Germline trimming cut 4 bases from V and 7 bases from J; bases unmatched to any gene: 5. CDR1 SNHLY and CDR2 FYNNEI come from the germline V gene. The CDR3 region has the DNA TGTGCCAGCAGTGTACAGACAGGGGGAAATGAGCAGTTCTTC. Its protein product is CASSVQTGGNEQFF. The whole variable domain, filled in from reference TRBV2 and TRBJ2-1, reads EPEVTQTPSHQVTQMGQEVILRCVPISNHLYFYWYRQILGQKVEFLVSFYNNEISEKSEIFDDQFSVERPDGSNFTLKIRSTKLEDSAMYFCASSVQTGGNEQFFGPGTRLTVL.

This clonotype was recorded at least ten times. The chain couples TRBV29-1 to TRBJ1-3; D gene ambiguous. This CDR3 contains 12 residues. The V end was cut by 7 bases, the J end by 7 bases, with 14 bases between. The germline V gene encodes CDR1 SQVTM and CDR2 ANQGSEA. In DNA, the CDR3 is TGCAGCGCCCGGAGCCCCGGGAACACCATATATTTT. Translation: CSARSPGNTIYF.

This clonotype has a count of ten or more. The gene calls are TRBV5-1 and TRBJ1-1; maybe TRBD1 (5 bases). Deletions cut 3 bases from V and 6 bases from J, with 21 bases between. The CDR3 spans 16 residues. The germline V gene has CDR1 SGHRS and CDR2 YFSETQ. The CDR3 protein is CASSSGGEGKGSEAFF. In DNA, the CDR3 is TGCGCCAGCAGCTCGGGAGGAGAAGGAAAGGGGTCTGAAGCTTTCTTT.

There are many counts of this clonotype. The CDR3 nucleotides read TGTGCCAGCAGTTGGACAGGGACGGGTACTGAAGCTTTCTTT. This translates into CASSWTGTGTEAFF. The V call is TRBV6-5, the J call TRBJ1-1, with 8 bases fitting TRBD1. CDR3 length: 14 residues. Germline trimming cut 4 bases from V and 5 bases from J; bases unmatched to any gene: 6. Germline lookup yields CDR1 MNHEY and CDR2 SVGAGI.

The table lists this clonotype with many counts. The junction shows a germline mismatch at one end, possibly a read error. V gene TRBV18 combines with J gene TRBJ1-1; weak D call: TRBD1 (5 bases). This CDR3 spans 13 amino acids. The germline V gene encodes CDR1 KGHSH and CDR2 LQKENI. For the CDR3, the DNA is TGCGCCAGCAGCCCGCAGGGTGACACTGAAGCTTTCTTT. Translated, it gives CASSPQGDTEAFF.

This clonotype came up many times. The chain links TRBV18 to TRBJ1-2; D is unclear. This CDR3 contains 14 residues. The germline V and J ends were trimmed by 6 bases and 3 bases, with 14 bases remaining between them. Germline-derived CDR1 and CDR2 are KGHSH and LQKENI. The CDR3 sequence: CASSPGLHDYGYTF. DNA for the CDR3: TGTGCCAGCTCCCCCGGCCTCCACGACTATGGCTACACCTTC.

This sequence joins TRBV4-3 and TRBJ2-1, with 7 bases fitting TRBD2. Trimming removed 3 bases from V and 8 bases from J; junction bases left unmatched: 16. The CDR3 has 17 amino acids. CDR1 and CDR2 (germline): LGHNA, YSLEER. CDR3 coding DNA: TGCGCCAGCAGCCAGAATATAAAGCGGGATAGCGTTGATGAGCAGTTCTTC. Translated, it gives CASSQNIKRDSVDEQFF.

This clonotype was detected many times. The rearrangement joins TRBV19 to TRBJ1-5; D is uncertain. This CDR3 region has 16 residues. Trimming took off 0 bases at V and 0 bases at J, with 9 bases between the two ends. In germline, CDR1 is LNHDA, CDR2 SQIVND (reference sequence). The CDR3 protein is CASSIDVQLSNQPQHF. CDR3 DNA: TGTGCCAGTAGTATAGATGTCCAGCTTAGCAATCAGCCCCAGCATTTT.

This clonotype was detected many times. The chain employs TRBV12-3 or TRBV12-4 and TRBJ2-3; no definite D call. The CDR3 runs to 13 residues. Between the trimmed V and J ends, which lost 8 bases and 1 base, there was a span of 10 bases. Written as DNA, the CDR3 is TGTGCCAGCCTCGCTTCAGGCACAGATACGCAGTATTTT. As protein: CASLASGTDTQYF.

This clonotype was counted many times. One end of the junction does not line up with germline, which may come from a read error. The rearrangement uses TRBV14 and TRBJ2-5, with D possibly TRBD1 on 5 matching bases. Germline V CDR1 and CDR2: SGHDN, FVKESK. The length of the CDR3 is 15 residues. This chain's CDR3 is CASTQQAPLQETQYF. The CDR3 coding sequence is TGTGCCAGCACCCAACAGGCGCCTCTCCAAGAGACCCAGTACTTC.

This clonotype occurred many times. The chain employs TRBV5-1 and TRBJ2-7; either TRBD1 or TRBD2 may fit D (5 bases each). The CDR3 is 16 residues long. Trimming left V 3 bases short and J 2 bases short, with 18 bases between. Per the germline V gene, CDR1 is SGHRS and CDR2 is YFSETQ. The CDR3 sequence is CASSWEGELGAYEQYF. The CDR3 DNA follows: TGCGCCAGCAGCTGGGAAGGGGAGTTGGGAGCCTACGAGCAGTACTTC.

V is TRBV29-1 and J is TRBJ2-6; D remains ambiguous. The germline V gene encodes CDR1 SQVTM and CDR2 ANQGSEA. V was pared by 7 bases and J by 4 bases, with 14 bases between. The CDR3 totals 14 residues. The CDR3 DNA is TGCAGCGCTTCGATAGGGATCGGGGCCAACGTCCTGACTTTC. It yields the protein CSASIGIGANVLTF.

A note on this clonotype: A junction end diverges from the germline sequence, so it may reflect a read error. The rearrangement joins TRBV11-2 to TRBJ2-7; the match to TRBD1 covers 7 bases. This CDR3 has 14 residues. Per germline, CDR1 SGHAT and CDR2 FQNNGV. CDR3 bases: TGTGCCAGCAGCTTTGACCGGGACAGAGGCCTAAGTAACTTC. Its protein is CASSFDRDRGLSNF.

In its sample, this clonotype was seen a few times. CDR3 loop: CASSDLSSYEQYF. DNA for the CDR3: TGTGCCAGCTCAGACTTGAGCTCCTACGAGCAGTACTTC. The rearrangement links TRBV18 to TRBJ2-7; D gene uncertain. V was clipped by 5 bases and J by 0 bases, with 8 bases between them. The CDR3 is 13 amino acids. Germline V gene data show CDR1 as KGHSH and CDR2 as LQKENI.

This clonotype has just a few counts. The rearrangement joins TRBV7-2 to TRBJ2-7; D is undetermined. The CDR3 has 14 residues. Trimming removed 5 bases at V and 0 bases at J, with 11 bases between. The germline V gene encodes CDR1 SGHTA and CDR2 FQGNSA. CDR3 sequence (DNA): TGTGCCAGCAGCCTATCCCCTAGCTCCTACGAGCAGTACTTC. It encodes CASSLSPSSYEQYF.

Here the CDR3 DNA reads TGTGCCAGTACCCAGTGGGGGAATGAGCAGTTCTTC. It translates to CASTQWGNEQFF. This chain connects TRBV19 to TRBJ2-1; D is perhaps TRBD1 or TRBD2 (5 bases each). This CDR3 comprises 12 residues. The germline V gene has CDR1 LNHDA and CDR2 SQIVND (reference sequence). Trimming removed 7 bases from V and 7 bases from J, with 11 bases in between.

At least ten counts were recorded for this clonotype. This chain links TRBV7-3 with TRBJ2-1; the D gene is possibly TRBD1 (6 bases). Germline CDR1 and CDR2: SGHTA and FQGTGA. V dropped 0 bases and J dropped 5 bases, with 11 bases sitting between them. The CDR3 sequence is 15 residues long. CDR3 DNA sequence: TGTGCCAGCAGCTTAACCCGGGACACTAACAATGAGCAGTTCTTC. Translation gives CASSLTRDTNNEQFF.

This clonotype appeared many times. This sequence joins TRBV20-1 and TRBJ2-7, with 7 bases fitting TRBD2. Germline-derived CDR1 and CDR2 are DFQATT and SNEGSKA (reference sequence). V lost 3 bases, J lost 6 bases, and 14 bases stayed unmatched. The CDR3 is made up of 15 amino acids. CDR3 sequence reads: CSARTSGLNLAEQYF. CDR3 in DNA: TGCAGTGCTAGGACCTCGGGACTAAACTTAGCCGAGCAGTACTTC.

This clonotype was recorded many times. The genes are TRBV20-1 and TRBJ2-7, with 8 bases matching TRBD2. The CDR3 has 15 residues. Germline values: CDR1 DFQATT, CDR2 SNEGSKA (reference sequence). The V segment lost 3 bases and the J segment 9 bases; nucleotides outside the gene matches: 16. The CDR3 nucleotides read TGCAGTGCTAGGGACCCCTACGGGACTAGAGGCGGGCAGTACTTC. Its protein product is CSARDPYGTRGGQYF.

The chain carries TRBV14 and TRBJ2-5; TRBD2 matches 9 bases. Germline V lookup: CDR1 SGHDN, CDR2 FVKESK. After removal of 5 bases from V and 2 bases from J, the junction contained 3 bases not matched to a gene. This CDR3 region has 14 residues. The CDR3 DNA follows: TGTGCCAGCAGCTCCCTAGCGGGACAAGAGACCCAGTACTTC. Its protein is CASSSLAGQETQYF.

Many counts were recorded for this clonotype. The chain recombines TRBV7-6 with TRBJ2-1, with 8 bases identical to TRBD2. The junction had 11 bases not matched to a gene; V was cut back by 3 bases and J by 4 bases. The CDR3 loop spans 17 amino acids. The germline CDR1 and CDR2 sequences are SGHVS and FNYEAQ. The CDR3 DNA sequence: TGTGCCAGCAGCTTGGGGACACTCGGGGGGGAATACAATGAGCAGTTCTTC. This gives the protein CASSLGTLGGEYNEQFF. The whole variable domain, filled in from reference TRBV7-6 and TRBJ2-1, reads GAGVSQSPRYKVTKRGQDVALRCDPISGHVSLYWYRQALGQGPEFLTYFNYEAQQDKSGLPNDRFSAERPEGSISTLTIQRTEQRDSAMYRCASSLGTLGGEYNEQFFGPGTRLTVL.

This clonotype was observed many times. The chain employs TRBV12-5 and TRBJ1-5; D call uncertain. Trimming removed 6 bases at V and 4 bases at J, with 10 bases between. Per germline, CDR1 LGHNT and CDR2 FRNRAP. The CDR3 totals 13 residues. The CDR3 bases are TGTGCTAGTGGACGGACCGTAAATCAGCCCCAGCATTTT. Its translation: CASGRTVNQPQHF.

This clonotype has a handful of counts. The rearrangement uses TRBV5-1 and TRBJ2-1; unclear D gene. Trimming shortened V by 0 bases and J by 8 bases, and 15 bases separated the two germline ends. Germline CDR1 SGHRS, CDR2 YFSETQ. CDR3 size: 15 residues. The CDR3 loop is CASSLELRGRDEQFF. The CDR3 DNA reads as TGCGCCAGCAGCTTGGAACTGCGAGGCCGGGATGAGCAGTTCTTC.

This clonotype was detected ten times or more. The genes are TRBV7-9 and TRBJ1-1, with 9 bases identical to TRBD1. Germline CDR1 SEHNR, CDR2 FQNEAQ (reference sequence). V lost 6 bases and J lost 5; bases outside the gene matches: 10. The CDR3 spans 15 residues. This chain's CDR3 is CASSRGQGMWTEAFF. In nucleotides, the CDR3 is TGTGCCAGCAGTCGCGGACAGGGGATGTGGACTGAAGCTTTCTTT.

This clonotype was seen a handful of times. The genes are TRBV5-5 and TRBJ1-3; the match to TRBD1 covers 7 bases. V lost 3 bases to trimming and J lost 0 bases; unmatched junction nucleotides: 9. The CDR3 loop spans 17 amino acids. Per the germline V gene, CDR1 is SGHKS and CDR2 is YYEKEE (reference sequence). The CDR3 coding sequence is TGTGCCAGCAGCTCTCAACTACAGGGGCCCTCTGGAAACACCATATATTTT. It specifies CASSSQLQGPSGNTIYF.

This clonotype was found many times. The chain links TRBV5-1 to TRBJ2-3, with TRBD2 matching 7 bases. The germline V gene encodes CDR1 SGHRS and CDR2 YFSETQ. The CDR3 spans 15 residues. After removal of 2 bases from V and 0 bases from J, the junction contained 3 bases not matched to a gene. CDR3 residues: CASSFLSGSTDTQYF. The CDR3 nucleotides read TGCGCCAGCAGCTTTCTTAGCGGGAGCACAGATACGCAGTATTTT.